The 6 T cell receptor beta chains reported below all come from one sample, sequenced in a study of T cell responses to AZD1222 COVID-19 vaccine. Assay used: immunoSEQ multiplex PCR; TCRdb lists only in-frame clones, some missing. The sample carries roughly 150,000 clones, about 93% recorded once. The sequences come from peripheral blood, collected on day 0 of AZD1222 vaccination. The origin of the receptors is an adult in good health.

This chain links TRBV19 with TRBJ2-1, with 8 bases fitting TRBD1. The length of the CDR3 is 15 residues. CDR1 and CDR2 (germline): LNHDA, SQIVND (reference sequence). V gave up 2 bases and J gave up 6 bases; unmatched junction bases: 6. CDR3 DNA: TGTGCCAGTAGTATATCAGGGGGCAGTCCCAATGAGCAGTTCTTC. Translating it yields CASSISGGSPNEQFF.

The genes are TRBV12-5 and TRBJ1-5, with a weak D call TRBD1 (5 bases). CDR1 is LGHNT, CDR2 FRNRAP, per germline. The CDR3 spans 17 residues. The V end was cut by 0 bases, the J end by 0 bases, with 12 bases between. CDR3 residues: CASGLVQEFDSNQPQHF. The CDR3 DNA reads as TGTGCTAGTGGTTTGGTACAGGAGTTCGATAGCAATCAGCCCCAGCATTTT.

V is TRBV5-1 and J is TRBJ2-5; maybe TRBD1 (6 bases). V lost 0 bases to trimming and J lost 7 bases, with 7 bases between them. Germline lookup yields CDR1 SGHRS and CDR2 YFSETQ. This CDR3 is 12 amino acids long. The CDR3 bases are TGCGCCAGCAGCTTGGAACAGGGGACCCAGTACTTC. This translates into CASSLEQGTQYF.

The genes are TRBV6-1 and TRBJ2-1; TRBD1 matches at 9 bases. The ends lost 4 bases at V and 2 bases at J; junction bases unmatched: 6. The germline gives CDR1 MNHNS, CDR2 SASEGT. CDR3 length: 16 residues. CDR3 in DNA: TGTGCCAGCAGTGCACAGGGGGCGCGGGCCTACAATGAGCAGTTCTTC. This gives the protein CASSAQGARAYNEQFF.

This chain uses TRBV6-6 with TRBJ2-7, with 15 positions matching TRBD2. The V gene end was trimmed by 6 bases and the J gene end by 7 bases; junction bases not matched to a gene: 10. Germline values: CDR1 MNHNY, CDR2 SVGAGI (reference sequence). The CDR3 length is 16 residues. In DNA, the CDR3 is TGTGCCAGCAGCCCCGGACTAGCGGGAGGGCCTAGAGAGCAGTACTTC. It yields the protein CASSPGLAGGPREQYF.

The gene calls are TRBV5-1 and TRBJ2-7; 8 bases match TRBD1. The CDR3 consists of 17 residues. The trim removed 4 bases at V and 6 bases at J, leaving 18 bases unmatched. Per the germline V gene, CDR1 is SGHRS and CDR2 is YFSETQ. CDR3 sequence reads: CASSKELGQGHSGEQYF. The CDR3 bases are TGCGCCAGCAGCAAGGAACTAGGACAGGGCCATTCGGGCGAGCAGTACTTC.